The TCR beta chain described here comes from a study of post-analysis software for immune sequencing data. About the research overall: Relapsing-remitting, secondary progressive and progressive-relapsing forms made up the multiple sclerosis disease courses.

The CDR3 is made up of 15 amino acids. Germline-derived CDR1 and CDR2 are DFQATT and SNEGSKA (reference sequence). With V trimmed by 6 bases and J by 3 bases, 14 bases remained unmatched. Study-wide results and caveats: The normalized Chao1 diversity of multiple sclerosis patients was significantly lower than that of controls. Compared with controls, patients had more of roughly 5 TRBV segments, including TRBV5-6, TRBV5-1 and TRBV20-1.

Sequencing libraries made from TCR beta cDNA carried unique molecular identifiers. The source material, 1 to 10 million T cells, gave rise to roughly 0.5 million cDNA molecules. TCRdb reprocessed the PCR reads via MiXCR and lists one record per CDR3 protein. The data show approximately 690,000 distinct CDR3 sequences, with approximately 59% seen just once and about 10% held by the top ten. This clonotype was counted only a few times. What it binds is unknown. Sequencing used blood. The chain carries TRBV20-1 and TRBJ2-7; 7 positions match TRBD2. The sequence was collected from a girl between 2 and 10 years old with multiple sclerosis. The CDR3 DNA reads TGCAGTGCCACTCCCACCGGGACTACCTACTACGAGCAGTACTTC. Protein product: CSATPTGTTYYEQYF.